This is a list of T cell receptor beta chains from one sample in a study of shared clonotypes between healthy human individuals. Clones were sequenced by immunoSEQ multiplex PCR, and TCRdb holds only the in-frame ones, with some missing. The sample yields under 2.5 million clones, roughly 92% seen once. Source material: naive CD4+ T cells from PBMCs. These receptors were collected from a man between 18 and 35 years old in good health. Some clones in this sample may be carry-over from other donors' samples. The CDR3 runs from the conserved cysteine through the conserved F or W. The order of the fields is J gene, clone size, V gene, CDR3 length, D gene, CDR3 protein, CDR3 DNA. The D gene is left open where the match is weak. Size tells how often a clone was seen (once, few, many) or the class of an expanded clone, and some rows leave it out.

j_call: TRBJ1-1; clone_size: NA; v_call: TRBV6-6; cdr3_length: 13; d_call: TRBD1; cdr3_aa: CASSFPGDRVAFF; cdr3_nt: TGTGCCAGCAGTTTCCCGGGGGACAGGGTCGCTTTCTTT
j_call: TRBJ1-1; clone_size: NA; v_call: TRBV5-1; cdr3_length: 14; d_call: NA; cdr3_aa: CASSLGLFGTEAFF; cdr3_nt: TGCGCCAGCAGCTTGGGTCTCTTCGGGACTGAAGCTTTCTTT
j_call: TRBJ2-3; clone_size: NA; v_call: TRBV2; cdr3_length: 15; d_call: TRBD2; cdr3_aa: CASSEGSGRTDTQYF; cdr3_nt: TGTGCCAGCAGTGAGGGTAGCGGGCGCACAGATACGCAGTATTTT
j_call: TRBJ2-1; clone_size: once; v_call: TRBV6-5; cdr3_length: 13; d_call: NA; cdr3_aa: CASSPGDYNEQFF; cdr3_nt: TGTGCCAGCAGCCCGGGGGACTACAATGAGCAGTTCTTC
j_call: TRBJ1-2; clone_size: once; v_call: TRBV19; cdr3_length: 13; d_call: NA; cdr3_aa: CASTFRSNYGYTF; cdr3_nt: TGTGCCAGTACCTTCAGGTCTAACTATGGCTACACCTTC
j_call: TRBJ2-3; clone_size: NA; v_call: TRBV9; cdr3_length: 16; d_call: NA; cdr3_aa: CASSVREGFGTDTQYF; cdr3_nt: TGTGCCAGCAGCGTACGCGAGGGCTTCGGCACAGATACGCAGTATTTT
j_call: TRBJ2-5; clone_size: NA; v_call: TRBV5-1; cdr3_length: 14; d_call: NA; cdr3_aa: CASSFHGGDETQYF; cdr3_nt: TGCGCCAGCAGCTTTCACGGAGGGGACGAGACCCAGTACTTC
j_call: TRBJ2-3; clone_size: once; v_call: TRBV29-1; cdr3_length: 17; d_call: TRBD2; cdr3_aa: CSVDPSGTHPSTDTQYF; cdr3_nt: TGCAGCGTTGACCCTAGCGGGACACACCCTAGCACAGATACGCAGTATTTT
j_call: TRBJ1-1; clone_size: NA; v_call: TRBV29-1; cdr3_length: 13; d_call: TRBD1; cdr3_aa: CSVATGVEGEAFF; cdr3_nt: TGCAGCGTTGCTACAGGGGTGGAGGGTGAAGCTTTCTTT
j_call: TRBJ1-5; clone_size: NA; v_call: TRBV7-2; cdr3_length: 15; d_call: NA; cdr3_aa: CASSLETRRAQPQHF; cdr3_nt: TGTGCCAGCAGCCTGGAGACCCGCCGCGCTCAGCCCCAGCATTTT
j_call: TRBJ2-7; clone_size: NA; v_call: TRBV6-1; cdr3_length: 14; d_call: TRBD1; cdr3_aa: CASTVGQGAYEQYF; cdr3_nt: TGTGCCAGCACGGTCGGCCAGGGGGCCTACGAGCAGTACTTC
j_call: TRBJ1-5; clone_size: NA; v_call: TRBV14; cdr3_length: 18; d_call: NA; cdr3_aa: CASSQDVSRLYSNQPQHF; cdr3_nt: TGTGCCAGCAGCCAAGATGTTTCCAGACTTTATAGCAATCAGCCCCAGCATTTT
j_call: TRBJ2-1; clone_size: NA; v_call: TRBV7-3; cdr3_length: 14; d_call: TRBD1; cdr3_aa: CASSLGQGYNEQFF; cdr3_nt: TGTGCCAGCAGCTTAGGACAGGGGTACAATGAGCAGTTCTTC